The present TCR beta chain was sequenced within a study of cytomegalovirus exposure and HLA in healthy donors. Study-wide findings and caveats: TCR association rates varied by HLA locus in a later analysis, with DRB1 highest and HLA-C lowest.

About this clone itself: Its target is not known.

Primers for the PCR totalled 60 Vbeta and 13 Jbeta. Using immunoSEQ multiplex PCR, the repertoire was profiled, and TCRdb retains in-frame clones only, with some absent. Among around 160,000 clones listed, 73% were seen once. The clonotype originates from a woman aged 18-30 years in good health and CMV-seronegative. The sequencing sample was made of PBMCs.

The CDR3 protein is CASSSRLAGGADTQYF. CDR3 bases: TGTGCCAGCAGTTCCCGACTAGCGGGGGGTGCAGATACGCAGTATTTT. The chain links TRBV27 to TRBJ2-3, with 13 bases aligning to TRBD2. Germline V gene data show CDR1 as MNHEY and CDR2 as SMNVEV (reference sequence). The CDR3 is 16 amino acids. The junction had 5 bases not matched to a gene; V was cut back by 4 bases and J by 4 bases.